The entry that follows covers one TCR beta chain sequence. Its specificity is not known. The junction differs from germline at one of its ends, possibly a read error. This specimen comes from a study of T cell repertoires in aging, cancer and after chemotherapy. Overall study: Donor ages fell into six groups from 30 or younger up to 70 or older. Regarding the study as a whole: Age-matched healthy donors had significantly more diverse, less clonal blood TCR repertoires than untreated cancer patients. Healthy donors lost TCR diversity with age mainly through richness, cancer patients through richness and evenness. In each cancer cohort, median generation probability increased across chemotherapy, suggesting thymic output rebounded.

The CDR3 sequence is 14 residues long. Per the germline V gene, CDR1 is GTSNPN and CDR2 is SVGIG (reference sequence). TCR beta rearrangements were amplified from peripheral blood genomic DNA. TRB rearrangements spanning V, D and J were amplified using mixed TRB-A/B primers. TCRdb re-called the multiplex PCR reads through MiXCR, storing one row per CDR3 protein. This table has a few thousand distinct CDR3 sequences, 45% appearing once. V is TRBV30 and J is TRBJ1-2; TRBD1 matches at 10 bases. The sample taken for sequencing was blood. The clonotype was recovered from a human donor with a solid tumor. The CDR3 sequence is CAWTAGQGTYDYTF. The CDR3 nucleotides are TGTGCCTGGACCGCGGGACAGGGGACCTATGACTACACCTTC. Drawing the rest from reference TRBV30 and TRBJ1-2, the complete variable domain is SQTIHQWPATLVQPVGSPLSLECTVEGTSNPNLYWYRQAAGRGLQLLFYSVGIGQISSEVPQNLSASRPQDRQFILSSKKLLLSDSGFYLCAWTAGQGTYDYTFGSGTRLTVV.